The clone carrying this T cell receptor beta chain came up many times. CDR1 and CDR2 (germline): DFQATT, SNEGSKA (reference sequence). This CDR3 spans 13 amino acids. V was clipped by 6 bases and J by 6 bases; unmatched bases: 11. This sample was taken from a study of CD8 T cells in ankylosing spondylitis. TCRdb re-analysed the 5' RACE reads in MiXCR, keeping a single row per CDR3 protein. The sample shows some 130,000 distinct CDR3 sequences, roughly 7.7% of them seen only once. This TCR came from a male donor with ankylosing spondylitis. The sequencing sample was made of synovial fluid, either unsorted or a sorted T cell fraction (not recorded which). The J gene is TRBJ2-7, the V gene TRBV20-1; 7 bases are shared with TRBD2. CDR3 DNA: TGCAGTGCCCCTGGGAGGGGAGCGTTCGAGCAGTACTTC. It specifies CSAPGRGAFEQYF.